Listed here are 26 T cell receptor beta chains from one sample, sequenced in a study of T-cell reconstitution after alpha-beta-depleted transplantation in children. Unique molecular identifiers were incorporated during preparation of the TCRbeta library. One entry per CDR3 protein, called by TCRdb with MiXCR from the PCR reads. The sample carries hundreds of thousands of distinct CDR3 sequences, roughly 10% recorded once. Sequenced here: PBMCs from the stem cell graft donor, sampled from the stem cell graft. These receptors all come from a human donor who donated a stem cell graft to a child with acute myeloid leukemia.

The rearrangement joins TRBV15 to TRBJ2-7; weak D call: TRBD1 (8 bases). The length of the CDR3 is 16 residues. Trimming removed 1 base from V and 5 bases from J, with 18 bases in between. The germline CDR1 and CDR2 sequences are LNHNV and YYDKDF (reference sequence). CDR3 coding DNA: TGTGCCACCAGCAGAGGCGGACAGGGAGGGAAGGACGAGCAGTACTTC. It yields the protein CATSRGGQGGKDEQYF.

This clonotype was seen at least ten times. The rearrangement uses TRBV24-1 and TRBJ2-3; 13 bases fit TRBD2. CDR3 size: 16 residues. V gave up 3 bases and J gave up 5 bases; unmatched junction bases: 4. Per the germline V gene, CDR1 is KGHDR and CDR2 is SFDVKD. CDR3 sequence (DNA): TGTGCCACCAGTGATCGAGGACTAGCGGGAGTAGATACGCAGTATTTT. Translated, it gives CATSDRGLAGVDTQYF.

The V gene is TRBV19, the J gene TRBJ1-1; TRBD1 is a possible D gene (5 bases). Germline CDR1 is LNHDA and CDR2 is SQIVND (reference sequence). The V end was cut by 1 base, the J end by 1 base, with 10 bases between. The CDR3 runs 15 residues. CDR3 coding DNA: TGTGCCAGTAGTATAGGGGGGACGGCGAACACTGAAGCTTTCTTT. Translated, it gives CASSIGGTANTEAFF.

This rearrangement joins TRBV15 to TRBJ1-5; the D is unclear. V was cut by 3 bases and J by 2 bases, with 11 bases left in between. From germline, CDR1 is LNHNV and CDR2 YYDKDF (reference sequence). The CDR3 runs 15 residues. Written as DNA, the CDR3 is TGTGCCACCAGCAGGGATCCCGGGGGCAATCAGCCCCAGCATTTT. This gives the protein CATSRDPGGNQPQHF.

There are a few counts of this clonotype. The chain combines TRBV5-6 with TRBJ1-5; no firm D call. Germline CDR1 is SGHDT and CDR2 is YYEEEE. The CDR3 has 12 amino acids. Trimming removed 2 bases from V and 11 bases from J, with 11 bases in between. CDR3 sequence: CASSLASGTQHF. DNA for the CDR3: TGTGCCAGCAGCTTAGCTAGCGGGACCCAGCATTTT.

This clonotype was found many times. The chain couples TRBV5-1 to TRBJ2-5; no reliable D call. The V and J ends lost 6 bases and 5 bases respectively, with 8 bases between them. Germline loops: CDR1 SGHRS, CDR2 YFSETQ. This CDR3 spans 11 amino acids. CDR3 protein: CASILWETQYF. Written as DNA, the CDR3 is TGCGCCAGCATCCTTTGGGAGACCCAGTACTTC.

As to this clonotype: A read error may be the cause here, since a much bigger clone is one base away. The chain links TRBV5-1 to TRBJ1-5; D possibly corresponds to TRBD1 (5 bases). This CDR3 is built from 14 residues. Germline V CDR1 and CDR2: SGHRS, YFSETQ. The CDR3 DNA reads TGCGCCGGCAGCTTGGGGGGGAGCCAACAGCCCCAGCATTTT. It encodes CAGSLGGSQQPQHF.

This clonotype was seen more than once but under ten times. The genes are TRBV27 and TRBJ2-7; maybe TRBD1 (5 bases). The germline V gene encodes CDR1 MNHEY and CDR2 SMNVEV (reference sequence). The CDR3 is 15 amino acids. Trimming took off 0 bases at V and 2 bases at J, with 11 bases between the two ends. The chain's CDR3 is CASSLSGPLPYEQYF. The CDR3 DNA is TGTGCCAGCAGTTTATCGGGGCCATTACCCTACGAGCAGTACTTC.

This clonotype was counted at least ten times. V is TRBV6-1 and J is TRBJ2-2; 11 bases match TRBD2. Per germline, CDR1 MNHNS and CDR2 SASEGT. V was clipped by 8 bases and J by 6 bases; unmatched bases: 8. This CDR3 region has 15 residues. CDR3 sequence reads: CASHLAGGLAGELFF. CDR3 DNA: TGTGCCAGCCACCTAGCGGGAGGTCTCGCCGGGGAGCTGTTTTTT.

This clonotype was found a few times. V is TRBV4-1 and J is TRBJ2-3; D call uncertain. Looked up from germline, CDR1 is MGHRA and CDR2 is YSYEKL. The CDR3 loop spans 17 amino acids. Between the trimmed V and J ends, which lost 0 bases and 0 bases, there was a span of 13 bases. The chain's CDR3 is CASSQERSGISTDTQYF. Here the CDR3 DNA reads TGCGCCAGCAGCCAAGAGAGGTCCGGAATTAGCACAGATACGCAGTATTTT.

This clonotype has more than one count but fewer than ten. The chain carries TRBV10-2 and TRBJ1-5; D call uncertain. Germline CDR1 reads WSHSY; CDR2 reads SAAADI. This CDR3 comprises 15 residues. V lost 3 bases, J lost 0 bases, and 9 bases lay in between. The CDR3 nucleotides read TGCGCCAGCAGTGACGCGCAGAATAGCAATCAGCCCCAGCATTTT. Translated, it gives CASSDAQNSNQPQHF.

The V gene is TRBV10-3, the J gene TRBJ2-4; 9 bases align to TRBD1. Germline loops: CDR1 ENHRY, CDR2 SYGVKD. The CDR3 covers 16 residues. V shed 6 bases, J shed 0 bases, and the junction held 6 bases outside the gene matches. The CDR3 reads CAISGQGSAAKNIQYF. The DNA for the CDR3 is TGTGCCATCAGCGGACAGGGGTCCGCAGCCAAAAACATTCAGTACTTC.

This clonotype was seen many times. This chain links TRBV20-1 with TRBJ2-7; D call uncertain. Per the germline V gene, CDR1 is DFQATT and CDR2 is SNEGSKA (reference sequence). CDR3 length: 15 amino acids. V was trimmed by 5 bases and J by 4 bases, leaving 21 bases between them. CDR3 loop: CSASNLRLSAYEQYF. The CDR3 DNA is TGCAGTGCTTCCAACCTTCGCCTTTCAGCGTACGAGCAGTACTTC.

This clonotype was found a few times. The chain carries TRBV5-5 and TRBJ1-5; 10 nucleotides agree with TRBD1. The CDR3 runs to 17 residues. CDR1 SGHKS and CDR2 YYEKEE come from the germline V gene (reference sequence). V dropped 2 bases and J dropped 1; count of bases not matched to a gene: 6. The CDR3: CASSLGQGVRSNQPQHF. CDR3 nucleotides: TGTGCCAGCAGCTTAGGACAGGGGGTTAGGAGCAATCAGCCCCAGCATTTT.

As to this clonotype: The conserved final phenylalanine or tryptophan is absent from the CDR3, which likely points to a read error. The CDR3 is CSATRQIQTEAFC. CDR3 DNA: TGCAGTGCTACCAGACAGATACAAACTGAAGCTTTCTGT. The chain links TRBV20-1 to TRBJ1-1, with a tentative D call TRBD1 (5 bases). CDR1 and CDR2 from the germline V gene are DFQATT and SNEGSKA (reference sequence). The V gene lost 4 bases and the J gene lost 5 bases, with 14 bases spanning the gap. The CDR3 runs to 13 residues.

The chain recombines TRBV6-1 with TRBJ2-1; D may be TRBD2 (6 bases). This CDR3 contains 15 residues. Trimming cost V 8 bases and J 9 bases, with 23 bases left between them. Germline CDR1 is MNHNS and CDR2 is SASEGT. CDR3 sequence reads: CASYHGSLGGTEQFF. CDR3 DNA sequence: TGTGCCAGCTACCACGGGAGCCTTGGGGGGACTGAGCAGTTCTTC.

This clonotype was seen repeatedly, ten times or more. The chain carries TRBV12-3 or TRBV12-4 and TRBJ1-2; D possibly corresponds to TRBD1 (5 bases). The V gene lost 3 bases and the J gene lost 7 bases, with 15 bases spanning the gap. The CDR3 runs 14 residues. DNA for the CDR3: TGTGCCAGCAGTTTCCACCCAGGGCCCTTTGGCTACACCTTC. Its translation is CASSFHPGPFGYTF.

This clonotype has a handful of counts. V is TRBV6-2 or TRBV6-3 and J is TRBJ2-5; 9 bases fit TRBD2. The CDR3 loop spans 16 amino acids. Germline V lookup: CDR1 MNHEY, CDR2 SVGEGT. V lost 0 bases to trimming and J lost 5 bases; unmatched junction nucleotides: 7. The CDR3 nucleotides are TGTGCCAGCAGTTACTCGAAGGCGGGAGGGCCGGAGACCCAGTACTTC. Translation gives CASSYSKAGGPETQYF.

This clonotype came up a few times. The CDR3 is CSAALAGHSYNEQFF. CDR3 DNA sequence: TGCAGTGCCGCCCTAGCGGGGCATTCCTACAATGAGCAGTTCTTC. The chain recombines TRBV20-1 with TRBJ2-1, with 9 bases identical to TRBD2. Trimming at V came to 6 bases and at J to 1 base, leaving 7 bases not matched to a gene. In germline, CDR1 is DFQATT, CDR2 SNEGSKA (reference sequence). The CDR3 runs to 15 residues.

V usage is TRBV20-1 and J usage is TRBJ2-1, with D unclear. V gave up 5 bases and J gave up 4 bases, with 6 bases separating them. The germline CDR1 and CDR2 sequences are DFQATT and SNEGSKA (reference sequence). The CDR3 length is 11 residues. CDR3 protein: CSAVRYNEQFF. CDR3 in DNA: TGCAGTGCTGTACGATACAATGAGCAGTTCTTC.

This clonotype turned up a few times. CDR3 coding DNA: TGTGCCAGCAGTTACCAGGGGGGGCCAGATACGCAGTATTTT. As protein: CASSYQGGPDTQYF. V gene TRBV12-3 or TRBV12-4 combines with J gene TRBJ2-3, with D perhaps given as TRBD1 or TRBD2 (7 bases each). Trimming stripped 4 bases from V and 4 bases from J, with 12 bases between. The CDR3 runs to 14 residues.

This clonotype was observed many times. V and J are TRBV28 and TRBJ1-1; D might be TRBD1 (5 bases). V lost 2 bases and J lost 4, with 11 bases in between. The CDR3 sequence is 14 residues long. In germline, CDR1 is MDHEN, CDR2 SYDVKM. CDR3 nucleotides: TGTGCCAGCAGTTTACCCCAGGGCGGCACTGAAGCTTTCTTT. It specifies CASSLPQGGTEAFF.

This clonotype came up a few times. V usage is TRBV6-5 and J usage is TRBJ2-2; D gene uncertain. The CDR3 runs 15 residues. Germline V gene data show CDR1 as MNHEY and CDR2 as SVGAGI. Trimming removed 0 bases from V and 0 bases from J, with 5 bases in between. The CDR3 reads CASSYSNANTGELFF. DNA of the CDR3: TGTGCCAGCAGTTACTCGAACGCGAACACCGGGGAGCTGTTTTTT.

This rearrangement joins TRBV20-1 to TRBJ2-7; D not resolved. The CDR3 length is 15 residues. V lost 1 base and J 0 bases, leaving 13 bases between the germline ends. CDR1 is DFQATT, CDR2 SNEGSKA, per germline (reference sequence). The CDR3 here is CSARGTSLGSYEQYF. DNA of the CDR3: TGCAGTGCTAGAGGAACTTCCCTAGGCTCCTACGAGCAGTACTTC.

This chain links TRBV28 with TRBJ1-5; 7 bases line up with TRBD1. The CDR3 is 16 amino acids. CDR1 and CDR2 from the germline V gene are MDHEN and SYDVKM. V lost 3 bases and J lost 4; bases outside the gene matches: 9. The DNA for the CDR3 is TGTGCCAGCAGTTTTGCAGGGGGTGAGAGAAATCAGCCCCAGCATTTT. Translated, it gives CASSFAGGERNQPQHF.

This clonotype was detected only a few times. The rearrangement uses TRBV10-3 and TRBJ2-1, with TRBD2 as a possible D gene (5 bases). Per germline, CDR1 ENHRY and CDR2 SYGVKD. The V and J ends lost 2 bases and 1 base respectively, with 18 bases between them. The CDR3 is 18 amino acids. The CDR3: CAISEGMPADYSYNEQFF. In nucleotides, the CDR3 is TGTGCCATCAGTGAGGGTATGCCTGCTGACTATTCCTACAATGAGCAGTTCTTC.